The TCR beta chain described here comes from a study of Graves' ophthalmopathy and Graves' hyperthyroidism. After removal of 0 bases from V and 6 bases from J, the junction contained 7 bases not matched to a gene. The CDR3 totals 15 residues. Germline CDR1 and CDR2: SGHRS and YFSETQ. TCR beta CDR3 amplification used RNA transcripts. The first round was an RT-PCR with HTBI primers, and the second round was a multiplex PCR. MiXCR was run by TCRdb on the multiplex PCR reads, yielding one entry per CDR3 protein. The sample holds under 400,000 distinct CDR3 sequences, 15% to 20% seen once. Ophthalmopathy cases showed moderate-to-severe activity, scoring CAS ≥3 and NOSPECS ≥4, with duration under 3 months. Exclusion criteria comprised other autoimmune diseases, uncontrolled infections, pregnancy or lactation in patients. This clonotype was counted at least ten times.

Sequencing used peripheral blood. The chain employs TRBV5-1 and TRBJ2-7; TRBD2 matches 9 bases. This receptor was obtained from an adult man with Graves' ophthalmopathy. The DNA for the CDR3 is TGCGCCAGCAGCTTGGGGGCGGGAGGGCCCGGCGAGCAGTACTTC. The encoded protein is CASSLGAGGPGEQYF.